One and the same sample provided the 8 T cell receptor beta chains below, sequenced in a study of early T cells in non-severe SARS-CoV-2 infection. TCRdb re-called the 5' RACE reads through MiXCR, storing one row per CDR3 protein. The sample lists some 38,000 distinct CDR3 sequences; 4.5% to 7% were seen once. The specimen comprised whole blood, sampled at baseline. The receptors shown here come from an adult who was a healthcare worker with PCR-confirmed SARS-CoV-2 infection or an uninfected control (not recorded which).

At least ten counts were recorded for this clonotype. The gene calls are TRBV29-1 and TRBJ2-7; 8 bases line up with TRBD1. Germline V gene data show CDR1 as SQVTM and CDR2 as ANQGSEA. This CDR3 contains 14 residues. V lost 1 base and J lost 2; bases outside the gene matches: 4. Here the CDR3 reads CSVEARGRTYEQYF. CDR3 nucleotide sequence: TGCAGCGTTGAAGCCAGGGGGCGGACCTACGAGCAGTACTTC.

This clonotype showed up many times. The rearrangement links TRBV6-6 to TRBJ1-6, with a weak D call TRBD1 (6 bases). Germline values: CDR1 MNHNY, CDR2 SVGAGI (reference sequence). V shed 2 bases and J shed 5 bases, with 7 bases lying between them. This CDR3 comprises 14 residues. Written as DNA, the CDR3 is TGTGCCAGCAGTTACGGACAGAATAATTCACCCCTCCACTTT. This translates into CASSYGQNNSPLHF.

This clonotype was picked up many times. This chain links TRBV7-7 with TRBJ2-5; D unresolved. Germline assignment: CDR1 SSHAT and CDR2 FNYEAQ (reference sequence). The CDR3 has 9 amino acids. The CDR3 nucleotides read TGTGCTACCGCCGGGACCCAGTACTTC. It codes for CATAGTQYF. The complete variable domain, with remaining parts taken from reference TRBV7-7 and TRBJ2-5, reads GAGVSQSPRYKVTKRGQDVTLRCDPISSHATLYWYQQALGQGPEFLTYFNYEAQPDKSGLPSDRFSAERPEGSISTLTIQRTEQRDSAMYRCATAGTQYFGPGTRLLVL.

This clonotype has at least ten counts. The CDR3 DNA is TGTGCCAGCAGCCCAGTTACGCCTGGGGCCCAGTACTTC. It is translated as CASSPVTPGAQYF. The genes are TRBV12-3 or TRBV12-4 and TRBJ2-5; D ambiguous. Trimming removed 6 bases from V and 9 bases from J, with 17 bases in between. The CDR3 covers 13 residues.

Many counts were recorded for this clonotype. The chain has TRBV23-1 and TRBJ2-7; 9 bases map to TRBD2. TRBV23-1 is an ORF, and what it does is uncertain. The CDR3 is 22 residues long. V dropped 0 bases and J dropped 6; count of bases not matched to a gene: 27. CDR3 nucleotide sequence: TGCGCCAGCAGTCAATCCAAAAAAAGCCTCTGGAGGCTGGCGGGAGGGCCGCGCGAGCAGTACTTC. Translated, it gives CASSQSKKSLWRLAGGPREQYF.

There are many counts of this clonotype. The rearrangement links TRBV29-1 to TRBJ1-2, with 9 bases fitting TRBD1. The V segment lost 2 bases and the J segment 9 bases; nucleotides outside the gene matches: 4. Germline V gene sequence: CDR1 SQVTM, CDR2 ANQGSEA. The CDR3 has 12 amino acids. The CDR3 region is CSVERTGERYTF. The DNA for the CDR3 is TGCAGCGTTGAACGGACAGGGGAGCGCTACACCTTC.

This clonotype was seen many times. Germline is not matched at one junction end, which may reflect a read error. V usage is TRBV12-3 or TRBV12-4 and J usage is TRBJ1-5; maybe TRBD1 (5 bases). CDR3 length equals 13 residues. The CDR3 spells CASSFRRSGQGNF. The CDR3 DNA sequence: TGTGCCAGCAGTTTTAGGAGATCCGGGCAGGGCAATTTT.

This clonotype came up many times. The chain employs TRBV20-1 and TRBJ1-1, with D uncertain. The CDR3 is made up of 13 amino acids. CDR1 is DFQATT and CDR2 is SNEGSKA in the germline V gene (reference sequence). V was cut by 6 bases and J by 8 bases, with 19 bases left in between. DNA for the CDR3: TGCAGTGCCACCTCACGAGGGAATCGAGAAGCTTTCTTT. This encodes CSATSRGNREAFF.